This passage covers 14 T cell receptor beta chains from one sample sequenced in a study of cytomegalovirus exposure and HLA in healthy donors. This PCR relied on a set of 60 Vbeta primers and 13 Jbeta primers. This table comes from immunoSEQ multiplex PCR, and its TCRdb copy is limited to in-frame clones, with some not included. Its listing shows under 95,000 clones. The sample consisted of PBMCs. These receptors originate from a man aged 18 to 35 in good health and CMV-seropositive.

The chain combines TRBV2 with TRBJ1-5; D is ambiguous. CDR3 length equals 13 residues. Per germline, CDR1 SNHLY and CDR2 FYNNEI. V was pared by 6 bases and J by 4 bases, with 10 bases between. The CDR3 nucleotides read TGTGCCAGCAGCGCTTTCTATAATCAGCCCCAGCATTTT. It encodes CASSAFYNQPQHF.

The rearrangement joins TRBV29-1 to TRBJ1-1, with D perhaps TRBD1 (5 bases). Trimming took 3 bases from V and 0 from J, leaving 8 bases between them. The CDR3 covers 13 residues. CDR1 SQVTM and CDR2 ANQGSEA come from the germline V gene. DNA for the CDR3: TGCAGCGTTGACCGACAGATGAACACTGAAGCTTTCTTT. This sequence encodes CSVDRQMNTEAFF.

This chain connects TRBV9 to TRBJ2-5; D gene uncertain. The CDR3 length is 13 residues. Germline CDR1 reads SGDLS; CDR2 reads YYNGEE. V dropped 5 bases and J dropped 2 bases, with 10 bases sitting between them. DNA of the CDR3: TGTGCCAGCAGTCGGCTAGAACAAGAGACCCAGTACTTC. Translated, it gives CASSRLEQETQYF.

The rearrangement links TRBV19 to TRBJ1-1; perhaps TRBD1 as D (6 bases). The germline gives CDR1 LNHDA, CDR2 SQIVND (reference sequence). This CDR3 contains 14 residues. The germline V and J ends were trimmed by 5 bases and 1 base, with 11 bases remaining between them. The CDR3 sequence is CASSVGQQNTEAFF. In DNA, the CDR3 is TGTGCCAGTAGTGTGGGACAACAGAACACTGAAGCTTTCTTT. Full variable domain (rest looked up from reference TRBV19 and TRBJ1-1): DGGITQSPKYLFRKEGQNVTLSCEQNLNHDAMYWYRQDPGQGLRLIYYSQIVNDFQKGDIAEGYSVSREKKESFPLTVTSAQKNPTAFYLCASSVGQQNTEAFFGQGTRLTVV.

This chain uses TRBV29-1 with TRBJ2-1; 11 bases align to TRBD2. The CDR3 has 14 residues. Looked up from germline, CDR1 is SQVTM and CDR2 is ANQGSEA. After removal of 8 bases from V and 4 bases from J, the junction contained 7 bases not matched to a gene. This CDR3 reads CSLRGLAEYNEQFF. The CDR3 DNA reads as TGCAGCTTGCGGGGACTAGCGGAATACAATGAGCAGTTCTTC.

V and J are TRBV7-9 and TRBJ2-7; TRBD2 aligns across 8 bases. V lost 6 bases and J lost 6; bases outside the gene matches: 10. CDR1 and CDR2 from the germline V gene are SEHNR and FQNEAQ (reference sequence). The CDR3 covers 14 residues. This chain's CDR3 is CASSSSGSMGEQYF. DNA for the CDR3: TGTGCCAGCAGTTCCAGCGGGAGCATGGGCGAGCAGTACTTC.

The genes are TRBV6-5 and TRBJ2-3; 11 bases agree with TRBD1. J was trimmed by 5 bases and V by 6 bases; bases with no gene match: 7. CDR1 is MNHEY, CDR2 SVGAGI, per germline. CDR3 length equals 15 residues. The CDR3: CASRRDRGTIDTQYF. DNA for the CDR3: TGTGCCAGCAGGAGGGACAGGGGGACGATAGATACGCAGTATTTT.

The chain combines TRBV6-4 with TRBJ2-7, with D possibly being TRBD2 (5 bases). Germline loops: CDR1 MRHNA, CDR2 SNTAGT. The germline V and J ends were trimmed by 0 bases and 5 bases, with 8 bases remaining between them. This CDR3 comprises 13 residues. The CDR3 reads CASSDSHGNEQYF. The CDR3 nucleotides are TGTGCCAGCAGTGACTCCCACGGGAACGAGCAGTACTTC.

CDR3 sequence (DNA): TGTGCCAGTAGTTCACGGGAGATCCCCTACAATGAGCAGTTCTTC. This gives the protein CASSSREIPYNEQFF. This rearrangement joins TRBV19 to TRBJ2-1, with D perhaps matching TRBD2 (6 bases). The CDR3 spans 15 residues. V lost 5 bases to trimming and J lost 2 bases, with 13 bases between them. Germline loops: CDR1 LNHDA, CDR2 SQIVND (reference sequence). The whole variable domain, remainder taken from reference TRBV19 and TRBJ2-1, is DGGITQSPKYLFRKEGQNVTLSCEQNLNHDAMYWYRQDPGQGLRLIYYSQIVNDFQKGDIAEGYSVSREKKESFPLTVTSAQKNPTAFYLCASSSREIPYNEQFFGPGTRLTVL.

CDR3: CAISDPDRGSNQPQHF. As DNA, the CDR3 is TGTGCCATCAGTGATCCCGACAGGGGAAGCAATCAGCCCCAGCATTTT. This chain joins TRBV10-3 and TRBJ1-5, with 8 bases identical to TRBD1. V was pared by 3 bases and J by 1 base, with 5 bases of the junction left unmatched. Germline V CDR1 and CDR2: ENHRY, SYGVKD. This CDR3 region has 16 residues.

The rearrangement links TRBV28 to TRBJ2-7; TRBD2 agrees at 7 bases. Germline V gives CDR1 MDHEN, CDR2 SYDVKM. V was pared by 7 bases and J by 3 bases, with 12 bases of the junction left unmatched. There are 15 residues in the CDR3. DNA for the CDR3: TGTGCCAGCACCACCCTGGGGGGGAGTGGCTACGAGCAGTACTTC. Translated, it gives CASTTLGGSGYEQYF. The variable domain in full, completed from reference TRBV28 and TRBJ2-7, reads DVKVTQSSRYLVKRTGEKVFLECVQDMDHENMFWYRQDPGLGLRLIYFSYDVKMKEKGDIPEGYSVSREKKERFSLILESASTNQTSMYLCASTTLGGSGYEQYFGPGTRLTVT.

The chain carries TRBV9 and TRBJ1-3, with a tentative D call TRBD1 (5 bases). Looked up from germline, CDR1 is SGDLS and CDR2 is YYNGEE. Trimming shortened V by 2 bases and J by 1 base, and 10 bases separated the two germline ends. This CDR3 contains 15 residues. The CDR3 DNA follows: TGTGCCAGCAGCGTGACAGCAGAATCTGGAAACACCATATATTTT. Protein: CASSVTAESGNTIYF. Full variable domain (missing parts from reference TRBV9 and TRBJ1-3): DSGVTQTPKHLITATGQRVTLRCSPRSGDLSVYWYQQSLDQGLQFLIQYYNGEERAKGNILERFSAQQFPDLHSELNLSSLELGDSALYFCASSVTAESGNTIYFGEGSWLTVV.

The chain uses TRBV9 and TRBJ2-5, with 7 bases identical to TRBD1. The CDR3 contains 14 residues. V lost 0 bases to trimming and J lost 4 bases; unmatched junction nucleotides: 3. Germline V lookup: CDR1 SGDLS, CDR2 YYNGEE. CDR3 in amino acids: CASSVGGQLETQYF. The CDR3 DNA follows: TGTGCCAGCAGCGTAGGGGGACAGTTAGAGACCCAGTACTTC.

The chain has TRBV18 and TRBJ1-4; D gene unclear. The ends were cut back, 5 bases at V and 0 bases at J, with 10 bases in the middle. There are 15 residues in the CDR3. The germline CDR1 and CDR2 sequences are KGHSH and LQKENI. Written as DNA, the CDR3 is TGTGCCAGCTCAGCGACGGAGCCAACTAATGAAAAACTGTTTTTT. Its translation is CASSATEPTNEKLFF.